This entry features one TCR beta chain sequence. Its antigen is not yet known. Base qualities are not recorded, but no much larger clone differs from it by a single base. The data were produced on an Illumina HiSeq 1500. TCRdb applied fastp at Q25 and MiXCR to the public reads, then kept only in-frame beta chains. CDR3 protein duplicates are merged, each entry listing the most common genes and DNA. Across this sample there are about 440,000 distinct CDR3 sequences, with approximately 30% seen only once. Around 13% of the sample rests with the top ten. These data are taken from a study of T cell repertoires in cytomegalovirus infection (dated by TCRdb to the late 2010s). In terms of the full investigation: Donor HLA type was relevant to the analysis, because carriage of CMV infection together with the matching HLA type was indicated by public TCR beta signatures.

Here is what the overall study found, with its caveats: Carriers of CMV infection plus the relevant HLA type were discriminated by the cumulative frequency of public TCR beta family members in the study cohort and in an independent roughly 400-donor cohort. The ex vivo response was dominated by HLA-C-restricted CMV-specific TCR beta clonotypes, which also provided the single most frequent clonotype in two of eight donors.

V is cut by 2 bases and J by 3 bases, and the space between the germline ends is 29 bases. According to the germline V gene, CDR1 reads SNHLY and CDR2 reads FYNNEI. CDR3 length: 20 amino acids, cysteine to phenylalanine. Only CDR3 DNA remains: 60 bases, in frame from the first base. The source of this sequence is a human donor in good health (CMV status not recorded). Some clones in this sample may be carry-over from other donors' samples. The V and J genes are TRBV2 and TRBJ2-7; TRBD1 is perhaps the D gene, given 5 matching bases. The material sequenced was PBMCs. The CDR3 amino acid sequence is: CASSEWSPDLYRSMGYEQYF. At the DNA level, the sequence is TGTGCCAGCAGTGAATGGTCCCCGGATCTATACAGGAGCATGGGCTACGAGCAGTACTTC.